This T cell receptor beta chain stems from a study of blood T cell repertoires in COVID-19. Germline trimming cut 3 bases from V and 2 bases from J; bases unmatched to any gene: 8. CDR1 and CDR2 from the germline V gene are LGHNA and YNFKEQ. The CDR3 runs to 16 residues. Generated by immunoSEQ multiplex PCR, the TCRdb table keeps only in-frame clones and is missing some. Here the sample spans 150,000 to 200,000 clones, around four fifths being singletons. The chain carries TRBV4-2 and TRBJ1-2; TRBD1 matches 8 bases. This receptor was identified in a woman over 75 with acute or convalescent COVID-19. Material: peripheral blood. The CDR3, as DNA: TGTGCCAGCAGCCAGGCAGGGGGCGAGGCGAACTATGGCTACACCTTC. Protein: CASSQAGGEANYGYTF.